The source of this TCR beta chain is a study of Graves' ophthalmopathy and Graves' hyperthyroidism. Study outcomes and limitations: Prediction of ophthalmopathy progression reached about 65% sensitivity and approximately 75% specificity.

This clonotype was counted between two and nine times. Antigen unknown. For repertoire sequencing, the TCR beta CDR3 regions were amplified from RNA transcripts. RT-PCR with HTBI primers came first, then second-round multiplex PCR. One entry per CDR3 protein, called by TCRdb with MiXCR from the multiplex PCR reads. The table lists 650,000 to 800,000 distinct CDR3 sequences, roughly 39% of them singletons. CDR1 SGHDT and CDR2 YYEEEE come from the germline V gene. The CDR3 is 16 amino acids. With V trimmed by 4 bases and J by 3 bases, 8 bases remained unmatched. Where ophthalmopathy was present, donors had moderate-to-severe activity, CAS ≥3, NOSPECS ≥4 and duration under 3 months. Out of roughly 9.3 ml of fresh peripheral blood, PBMCs were obtained.

This clonotype was obtained from an adult man with Graves' ophthalmopathy. The J gene is TRBJ1-5, the V gene TRBV5-6; TRBD1 agrees at 9 bases. The sequencing sample was made of peripheral blood. For the CDR3, the DNA is TGTGCCAGCAGCGGGGGAACAGGGGGCGACAATCAGCCCCAGCATTTT. Translating gives CASSGGTGGDNQPQHF.